Listed below are T cell receptor beta chains from one sample, sequenced in a study of memory CD4+ T cells and cytomegalovirus serostatus. The method was immunoSEQ multiplex PCR; TCRdb's version includes in-frame clones alone and lacks a portion of them. The repertoire has about 56,000 clones, about 80% of them found once; the top ten carry 2.6%. Input material: memory CD4+ T cells from blood. The source is an adult in good health and CMV-seropositive. CDR3s include the opening cysteine and the closing phenylalanine or tryptophan. D genes are given only for firm matches. Some rows have no size entry. The others give once, few or many, or a class for an expanded clone.

clone_size,v_call,d_call,cdr3_aa
.,TRBV30,TRBD1,CAWSANRGRQFF
.,TRBV9,.,CASSAYGARGYGELFF
few,TRBV6-1,TRBD2,CASNLADAYEQYF
once,TRBV28,.,CASSPARGYGYTF
.,TRBV2,.,CASSPSLSSDGETQYF
.,TRBV27,.,CASSFDRESKNIQYF
.,TRBV7-2,.,CASSLQANTEAFF
.,TRBV30,.,CAWSAPGSPLHF
.,TRBV18,TRBD1,CASSRGGTGNNGDYGYTF
.,TRBV19,.,CASSMLGTEAFF
.,TRBV7-2,.,CASSSYRVGNQPQHF
.,TRBV7-2,TRBD2,CASSLGTSGSYTQYF
.,TRBV29-1,TRBD1,CSTRRGANTEAFF
few,TRBV16,.,CASSQSGNQPQHF
.,TRBV11-1,.,CASSLSGANYGYTF
.,TRBV30,.,CAWSPGPNQPQHF
.,TRBV25-1,.,CASSGGPKQFF
.,TRBV2,.,CASSGGTIQETQYF
.,TRBV28,TRBD2,CASSLGGRAVHEQFF
.,TRBV19,TRBD1,CASSITGADGYTF
.,TRBV5-4,.,CASSLDAGTGNTIYF
.,TRBV7-9,.,CASSTAGAANYGYTF
.,TRBV12-5,TRBD1,CASGSTTGRQPQHF
.,TRBV5-8,.,CASSLRTAYYGYTF
.,TRBV18,.,CASSLESGVVTEAFF
.,TRBV6-6,.,CASEDQQFRGPFF
.,TRBV19,.,CASGSPSQRGANVLTF
once,TRBV6-5,TRBD2,CASSYAGGPSTTQYF
.,TRBV6-1,.,CASSVGTLYEQYF
.,TRBV28,.,CASGQTLAKNIQYF
.,TRBV27,.,CASSSRGRPGAFF
.,TRBV6-5,TRBD1,CASSYRGGQGSGAFF
.,TRBV5-1,TRBD2,CASSSGLAGQETQYF
.,TRBV29-1,.,CSVGEQGGYTF
.,TRBV6-5,.,CATTDGVGYTF
medium-sized,TRBV19,.,CASGTRGLEETQYF
.,TRBV30,TRBD1,CACSQGRNTEAFF
.,TRBV10-1,.,CASSDPGIGENTQYF
once,TRBV27,.,CASSLSDPRYGELFF
once,TRBV2,TRBD1,CASSEQGAGTEAFF
few,TRBV6-1,TRBD2,CASSEGMRRESFNEQFF
.,TRBV19,.,CASRTDHNYGYTF
few,TRBV11-2,.,CASSIGGVDAGELFF
.,TRBV7-9,.,CASSSTSGRNEQFF
few,TRBV7-9,TRBD1,CASSWGQEKQETQYF
.,TRBV7-8,TRBD1,CASSSTGTVNTEAFF
few,TRBV5-6,TRBD1,CASSPPGQSYGYTF
.,TRBV7-2,.,CASSLAGGERIQYF
.,TRBV29-1,.,CSVSPGPLSTDTQYF
.,TRBV7-2,TRBD1,CASSLAGTGDMGYEQYF
.,TRBV29-1,.,CSVVRDTDTQYF
.,TRBV27,.,CASSLVSGAGGSGYTF
.,TRBV19,.,CASISRVNTEAFF
.,TRBV30,TRBD2,CAWSVIGLAGVGEQFF
.,TRBV27,.,CASSLLENLAKNIQYF
.,TRBV25-1,TRBD2,CASGEPSGRAYEQYF
once,TRBV11-2,.,CASSPDASPYEQFF
once,TRBV9,.,CASSAGTQGQFF
.,TRBV20-1,.,CSARGEETQYF